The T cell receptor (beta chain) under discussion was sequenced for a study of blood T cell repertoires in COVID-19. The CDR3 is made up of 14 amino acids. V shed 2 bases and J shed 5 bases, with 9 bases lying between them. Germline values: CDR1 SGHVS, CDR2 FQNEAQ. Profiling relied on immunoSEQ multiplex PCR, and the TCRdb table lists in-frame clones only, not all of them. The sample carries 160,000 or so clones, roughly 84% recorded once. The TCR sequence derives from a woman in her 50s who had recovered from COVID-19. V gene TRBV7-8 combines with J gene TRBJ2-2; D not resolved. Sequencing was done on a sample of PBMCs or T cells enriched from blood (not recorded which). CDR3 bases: TGTGCCAGCAGCTTATATTCCCCTACCGGGGAGCTGTTTTTT. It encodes CASSLYSPTGELFF.